The 27 T cell receptor beta chains listed next were all sequenced from one sample in a study of cytotoxic CD8 clonotypes in ibrutinib-treated CLL. The repertoire was sequenced with immunoSEQ multiplex PCR; TCRdb's copy has only in-frame clones and lacks some. Of just over 200,000 clones listed, around 75% are singletons. The sample in question was PBMCs, obtained after 12 months of ibrutinib treatment. The receptors were gathered from a human donor with chronic lymphocytic leukemia.

The CDR3 DNA sequence: TGTGCCAGCAGCTTAGTGAGAGGCGGGGTGGCAGATACGCAGTATTTT. It translates to CASSLVRGGVADTQYF. This chain uses TRBV7-9 with TRBJ2-3, with a tentative D call TRBD2 (6 bases). CDR1 and CDR2 from the germline V gene are SEHNR and FQNEAQ (reference sequence). V lost 1 base and J lost 4, with 15 bases in between. The CDR3 totals 16 residues.

In DNA form, the CDR3 reads TGCGCCAGCAGCCAAATTGGACAGGGAAACACTGAAGCTTTCTTT. Protein: CASSQIGQGNTEAFF. The rearrangement uses TRBV4-3 and TRBJ1-1; 8 bases fit TRBD1. Per the germline V gene, CDR1 is LGHNA and CDR2 is YSLEER. V was clipped by 2 bases and J by 2 bases; unmatched bases: 4. The CDR3 has 15 residues.

This clone was detected a few times. The CDR3 bases are TGTGCCAGCATAAAAGACCTAGGAGGATACGAGCAGTACTTC. This codes for CASIKDLGGYEQYF. This rearrangement joins TRBV28 to TRBJ2-7, with D perhaps matching TRBD2 (5 bases). Per the germline V gene, CDR1 is MDHEN and CDR2 is SYDVKM. The length of the CDR3 is 14 residues. V lost 7 bases to trimming and J lost 4 bases, with 17 bases between them.

This clone has only one observation. V is TRBV27 and J is TRBJ1-1; D is perhaps TRBD1 (5 bases). The length of the CDR3 is 14 residues. Trimming removed 5 bases from V and 0 bases from J, with 10 bases in between. Germline V gives CDR1 MNHEY, CDR2 SMNVEV (reference sequence). CDR3 sequence: CASSRRQLNTEAFF. Written as DNA, the CDR3 is TGTGCCAGCAGTCGTAGACAGTTGAACACTGAAGCTTTCTTT.

CDR3 in DNA: TGTGCCAGCGGGGGGGGGCCTGGGCACGAAAAACTGTTTTTT. This sequence encodes CASGGGPGHEKLFF. The chain has TRBV6-1 and TRBJ1-4; D is perhaps TRBD1 (6 bases). The CDR3 loop spans 14 amino acids. The ends were cut back, 8 bases at V and 8 bases at J, with 18 bases in the middle. The germline V gene encodes CDR1 MNHNS and CDR2 SASEGT.

The CDR3 bases are TGCGCCAGCAGCTTGTCCGGGGCTAACACTGAAGCTTTCTTT. This codes for CASSLSGANTEAFF. The genes are TRBV5-1 and TRBJ1-1, with D possibly matching TRBD1 (5 bases). The CDR3 contains 14 residues. Germline V gives CDR1 SGHRS, CDR2 YFSETQ. V was clipped by 1 base and J by 2 bases, with 9 bases between them.

As to this clone: Relative to the germline gene, one junction end is altered; a read error may explain this. The V gene is TRBV29-1, the J gene TRBJ2-7, with a possible D match to TRBD1 (5 bases). The CDR3 totals 12 residues. Per the germline V gene, CDR1 is SQVTM and CDR2 is ANQGSEA. The CDR3 DNA follows: TGCAGCGTCGAAGACAGAAACCACGAGCAGTACTTC. This translates into CSVEDRNHEQYF.

The chain carries TRBV30 and TRBJ1-1; D is unclear. Germline assignment: CDR1 GTSNPN and CDR2 SVGIG (reference sequence). There are 14 residues in the CDR3. The ends were cut back, 0 bases at V and 0 bases at J, with 8 bases in the middle. CDR3 residues: CAWSVGKLNTEAFF. The CDR3 coding sequence is TGTGCCTGGAGTGTGGGCAAATTGAACACTGAAGCTTTCTTT. The full variable domain, with the rest looked up from reference TRBV30 and TRBJ1-1, is SQTIHQWPATLVQPVGSPLSLECTVEGTSNPNLYWYRQAAGRGLQLLFYSVGIGQISSEVPQNLSASRPQDRQFILSSKKLLLSDSGFYLCAWSVGKLNTEAFFGQGTRLTVV.

The CDR3 protein is CASSVGPGTSGLSYEQYF. The CDR3 DNA follows: TGTGCCAGCAGCGTAGGCCCCGGGACTAGCGGGCTCTCCTACGAGCAGTACTTC. V is TRBV9 and J is TRBJ2-7; 12 bases line up with TRBD2. V lost 0 bases, J lost 0 bases, and 7 bases stayed unmatched. Germline V CDR1 and CDR2: SGDLS, YYNGEE. This CDR3 is built from 18 residues. Full variable domain (outside the CDR3, taken from reference TRBV9 and TRBJ2-7): DSGVTQTPKHLITATGQRVTLRCSPRSGDLSVYWYQQSLDQGLQFLIQYYNGEERAKGNILERFSAQQFPDLHSELNLSSLELGDSALYFCASSVGPGTSGLSYEQYFGPGTRLTVT.

The gene calls are TRBV7-2 and TRBJ1-5; 9 bases align to TRBD1. CDR1 is SGHTA, CDR2 FQGNSA, per germline. The CDR3 runs 18 residues. V lost 3 bases to trimming and J lost 4 bases; unmatched junction nucleotides: 13. The CDR3 spells CASSFSGTGLARNQPQHF. The CDR3 DNA sequence: TGTGCCAGCAGCTTCTCCGGGACAGGGCTTGCCCGTAATCAGCCCCAGCATTTT.

The table lists this clone with many counts. The V gene is TRBV30, the J gene TRBJ1-2; unclear D gene. Germline lookup yields CDR1 GTSNPN and CDR2 SVGIG (reference sequence). The CDR3 is made up of 14 amino acids. V was cut by 0 bases and J by 2 bases, with 10 bases left in between. The CDR3 nucleotides read TGTGCCTGGAGTGTAGGTCTGTACAACTATGGCTACACCTTC. Amino acid sequence: CAWSVGLYNYGYTF.

This chain links TRBV28 with TRBJ2-3; TRBD2 matches at 10 bases. The V gene end was trimmed by 2 bases and the J gene end by 5 bases; junction bases not matched to a gene: 7. The CDR3 has 16 residues. Germline V gene data show CDR1 as MDHEN and CDR2 as SYDVKM. DNA for the CDR3: TGTGCCAGCAGTTTACACGGGACTAGCGAGCGAGATACGCAGTATTTT. The encoded protein is CASSLHGTSERDTQYF.

The chain recombines TRBV7-6 with TRBJ2-5; a weak D match, TRBD2 (6 bases). Germline V CDR1 and CDR2: SGHVS, FNYEAQ. V was clipped by 1 base and J by 5 bases, with 14 bases between them. This CDR3 is 15 amino acids long. The CDR3 loop is CASSLVRGFGETQYF. In DNA, the CDR3 is TGTGCCAGCAGCTTAGTGCGGGGCTTCGGGGAGACCCAGTACTTC.

The chain recombines TRBV6-5 with TRBJ1-2; 9 positions agree with TRBD1. J was trimmed by 4 bases and V by 2 bases; bases with no gene match: 5. There are 15 residues in the CDR3. The germline gives CDR1 MNHEY, CDR2 SVGAGI. CDR3 amino acids: CASSYTDRGSYGYTF. The CDR3 nucleotides are TGTGCCAGCAGTTACACGGACAGGGGATCCTATGGCTACACCTTC.

The rearrangement links TRBV4-1 to TRBJ2-7; the D gene is possibly TRBD2 (5 bases). Germline CDR1 is MGHRA and CDR2 is YSYEKL. Trimming removed 3 bases from V and 3 bases from J, with 12 bases in between. This CDR3 has 14 amino acids. CDR3 DNA sequence: TGCGCCAGCAGCCAGCGCGAGGAGGTCTACGAGCAGTACTTC. This translates into CASSQREEVYEQYF.

The chain uses TRBV5-1 and TRBJ2-5, with 10 bases identical to TRBD2. The CDR3 totals 16 residues. V lost 0 bases and J lost 1; bases outside the gene matches: 3. Germline CDR1 is SGHRS and CDR2 is YFSETQ. CDR3 loop: CASSLGSGGSQETQYF. The CDR3 coding sequence is TGCGCCAGCAGCTTGGGTAGCGGGGGGAGCCAAGAGACCCAGTACTTC.

The table lists this clone with a count of one. The chain joins TRBV30 to TRBJ1-3; D unresolved. Germline-derived CDR1 and CDR2 are GTSNPN and SVGIG (reference sequence). V was cut by 4 bases and J by 3 bases, with 13 bases left in between. This CDR3 region has 14 residues. CDR3 sequence reads: CAWTLGSNGNTIYF. The CDR3 DNA is TGTGCCTGGACCCTTGGAAGTAATGGAAACACCATATATTTT.

J is TRBJ2-5 and V is TRBV7-9; D is unclear. The germline V and J ends were trimmed by 2 bases and 5 bases, with 9 bases remaining between them. The CDR3 extends over 13 amino acids. CDR1 SEHNR and CDR2 FQNEAQ come from the germline V gene (reference sequence). The CDR3, as DNA: TGTGCCAGCAGCTTAAGGGTTACGGAGACCCAGTACTTC. Translating it yields CASSLRVTETQYF.

This clone was seen only a few times. The rearrangement uses TRBV15 and TRBJ1-5; D ambiguous. The CDR3 sequence is 16 residues long. V lost 0 bases, J lost 0 bases, and 9 bases lay in between. Germline-derived CDR1 and CDR2 are LNHNV and YYDKDF (reference sequence). The CDR3 sequence is CATSRERVVSNQPQHF. CDR3 DNA: TGTGCCACCAGCAGAGAGCGGGTGGTTAGCAATCAGCCCCAGCATTTT.

The CDR3 region has the DNA TGTGCCTGGGGGACTAGAATAGATACGCAGTATTTT. Its translation: CAWGTRIDTQYF. V gene TRBV30 combines with J gene TRBJ2-3; 8 bases line up with TRBD2. The junction had 3 bases not matched to a gene; V was cut back by 5 bases and J by 5 bases. CDR3 length: 12 residues. The germline CDR1 and CDR2 sequences are GTSNPN and SVGIG (reference sequence).

The V call is TRBV19, the J call TRBJ2-7; TRBD1 aligns across 10 bases. The CDR3 loop spans 13 amino acids. V trimming: 3 bases; J trimming: 7 bases; junction bases outside the gene matches: 3. Germline assignment: CDR1 LNHDA and CDR2 SQIVND (reference sequence). CDR3 coding DNA: TGTGCCAGTAGTATGCGGGGACAGGGGGAGCAGTACTTC. Amino acids: CASSMRGQGEQYF.

J is TRBJ1-4 and V is TRBV14, with a possible D match to TRBD1 (5 bases). Germline V gene data show CDR1 as SGHDN and CDR2 as FVKESK. V gave up 2 bases and J gave up 0 bases, with 10 bases separating them. The CDR3 runs to 16 residues. CDR3 in DNA: TGTGCCAGCAGCCAAACCGGGGGGGCAACTAATGAAAAACTGTTTTTT. It translates to CASSQTGGATNEKLFF.

This clone was observed a handful of times. The chain carries TRBV11-2 and TRBJ1-1; TRBD1 is a possible D gene (6 bases). Germline CDR1 reads SGHAT; CDR2 reads FQNNGV. The CDR3 extends over 15 amino acids. Trimming stripped 5 bases from V and 8 bases from J, with 21 bases between. In DNA form, the CDR3 reads TGTGCCAGCAGCCGACGTGGGGGGCTGACCGTCGAAGCTTTCTTT. Its protein product is CASSRRGGLTVEAFF.

V is TRBV5-4 and J is TRBJ2-2; D is possibly TRBD1 or TRBD2 (5 bases each). V lost 10 bases, J lost 7 bases, and 14 bases lay in between. The CDR3 covers 12 residues. The germline V gene has CDR1 SGHNT and CDR2 YYREEE (reference sequence). The CDR3 loop is CAGRGVGGELFF. The CDR3 DNA reads TGTGCCGGTCGAGGGGTTGGCGGGGAGCTGTTTTTT. Full variable domain (remainder filled in from reference TRBV5-4 and TRBJ2-2): ETGVTQSPTHLIKTRGQQVTLRCSSQSGHNTVSWYQQALGQGPQFIFQYYREEENGRGNFPPRFSGLQFPNYSSELNVNALELDDSALYLCAGRGVGGELFFGEGSRLTVL.

The V call is TRBV2, the J call TRBJ2-7; unclear D gene. The germline V gene has CDR1 SNHLY and CDR2 FYNNEI. V was clipped by 7 bases and J by 2 bases, with 15 bases between them. The CDR3 has 14 residues. CDR3 loop: CASTKEQGPYEQYF. The CDR3 nucleotides read TGTGCCAGCACCAAAGAACAAGGACCCTACGAGCAGTACTTC.

The chain is built from TRBV29-1 and TRBJ2-7, with 12 bases identical to TRBD2. The V and J ends lost 5 bases and 1 base, in that order; junction bases with no gene match: 6. The CDR3 length is 15 residues. Germline assignment: CDR1 SQVTM and CDR2 ANQGSEA. The CDR3 bases are TGCAGCGTTACCTGGACTAGCGGGATTTCCTACGAGCAGTACTTC. This codes for CSVTWTSGISYEQYF.

At least ten counts were recorded for this clone. The rearrangement joins TRBV5-1 to TRBJ1-2; D gene uncertain. There are 12 residues in the CDR3. Germline V gene lookup returns CDR1 SGHRS and CDR2 YFSETQ. Deletions cut 0 bases from V and 8 bases from J, with 8 bases between. CDR3: CASSLDQWGYTF. The DNA of the CDR3 is TGCGCCAGCAGCTTGGACCAGTGGGGCTACACCTTC.